What follows are 13 T cell receptor beta chains derived from one specimen sequenced in a study of post-analysis software for immune sequencing data. Unique molecular identifiers tagged the TCR beta cDNA libraries. A single record per CDR3 protein comes from TCRdb applying MiXCR to the PCR reads. Of 600,000 to 750,000 distinct CDR3 sequences listed, roughly three fifths are singletons. General study results and limits: Comparison of patients with controls showed 4 to 6 TRBV segments more frequent in patients, TRBV5-6, TRBV5-1 and TRBV20-1 among them.

These TCRs' antigens remain unknown. Sequencing was carried out using blood. The receptor set was obtained from a girl aged 2 to 10 with multiple sclerosis.

CDR3 nucleotides: TGTGCCAGCAGCCCAGCCGGGACGGTGATAGGTGGCTACACCTTC. Translated: CASSPAGTVIGGYTF. This rearrangement joins TRBV9 to TRBJ1-2, with D possibly matching TRBD1 (5 bases). V lost 4 bases, J lost 7 bases, and 20 bases lay in between. The CDR3 is 15 amino acids. CDR1 SGDLS and CDR2 YYNGEE come from the germline V gene.

V is TRBV7-9 and J is TRBJ2-7; weak D call: TRBD1 (6 bases). The CDR3 extends over 13 amino acids. In germline, CDR1 is SEHNR, CDR2 FQNEAQ (reference sequence). Trimming pared 4 bases from V and 2 bases from J, leaving 9 bases between. Written as DNA, the CDR3 is TGTGCCAGCAGCTGGGACAATACCTACGAGCAGTACTTC. Amino acids: CASSWDNTYEQYF.

The CDR3 nucleotides read TGTGCCAGCAGCTTATCAACGGTACACTATGGCTACACCTTC. Translation gives CASSLSTVHYGYTF. The V and J genes are TRBV7-9 and TRBJ1-2; unclear D gene. The CDR3 contains 14 residues. CDR1 is SEHNR and CDR2 is FQNEAQ in the germline V gene (reference sequence). V was trimmed by 2 bases and J by 3 bases, leaving 10 bases between them.

This clonotype was counted between two and nine times. The gene calls are TRBV11-1 and TRBJ2-5; TRBD2 matches 8 bases. The V and J ends lost 5 bases and 4 bases, in that order; junction bases with no gene match: 6. This CDR3 is built from 14 residues. Germline CDR1 and CDR2: SGHAT and FQDESV (reference sequence). CDR3 DNA: TGTGCCAGCAGCCCCGGGGGGGGCGGAGAGACCCAGTACTTC. Protein product: CASSPGGGGETQYF.

The J gene is TRBJ2-5, the V gene TRBV12-3 or TRBV12-4; the D gene is possibly TRBD1 (5 bases). This CDR3 has 15 amino acids. The V and J ends lost 0 bases and 3 bases respectively, with 11 bases between them. In DNA form, the CDR3 reads TGTGCCAGCAGTTTAGCGATTGGCAGGGAAGAGACCCAGTACTTC. This sequence encodes CASSLAIGREETQYF.

Written as DNA, the CDR3 is TGTGCCAGCAGCTTAGGACAGTCGGACCACAATGAGCAGTTCTTC. It is translated as CASSLGQSDHNEQFF. This chain joins TRBV7-2 and TRBJ2-1; a weak D match, TRBD1 (5 bases). Germline CDR1 and CDR2: SGHTA and FQGNSA. V was pared by 1 base and J by 5 bases, with 12 bases between. This CDR3 is built from 15 residues.

The DNA for the CDR3 is TGCAGTGCCCTATGGACAGGGAGCGAAAAACTGTTTTTT. It translates to CSALWTGSEKLFF. The chain joins TRBV20-1 to TRBJ1-4; 8 nucleotides agree with TRBD1. V dropped 6 bases and J dropped 8; count of bases not matched to a gene: 8. Per germline, CDR1 DFQATT and CDR2 SNEGSKA (reference sequence). The CDR3 covers 13 residues.

This clonotype showed up just a few times. The chain uses TRBV20-1 and TRBJ1-4; D is undetermined. The germline V gene has CDR1 DFQATT and CDR2 SNEGSKA (reference sequence). CDR3 length: 11 residues. For the CDR3, the DNA is TGCAGCCCTAGGATCGGGGAAAAACTGTTTTTT. This translates into CSPRIGEKLFF.

This clonotype has only one observation. This chain connects TRBV7-9 to TRBJ2-7, with D possibly matching TRBD1 (6 bases). Trimming took 3 bases from V and 6 from J, leaving 18 bases between them. The CDR3 is 15 amino acids. Germline values: CDR1 SEHNR, CDR2 FQNEAQ (reference sequence). The CDR3 protein is CASSLVTGSGFEQYF. As DNA, the CDR3 is TGTGCCAGCAGCTTGGTAACAGGGTCGGGGTTCGAGCAGTACTTC. Full variable domain (missing parts from reference TRBV7-9 and TRBJ2-7): DTGVSQNPRHKITKRGQNVTFRCDPISEHNRLYWYRQTLGQGPEFLTYFQNEAQLEKSRLLSDRFSAERPKGSFSTLEIQRTEQGDSAMYLCASSLVTGSGFEQYFGPGTRLTVT.

The chain recombines TRBV29-1 with TRBJ1-2, with no clear D. The V gene lost 0 bases and the J gene lost 5 bases, with 13 bases spanning the gap. There are 14 residues in the CDR3. Germline V gene lookup returns CDR1 SQVTM and CDR2 ANQGSEA. The CDR3 region has the DNA TGCAGCGTTGAAGATCGGGGAGTTGGGTATGGCTACACCTTC. Translation: CSVEDRGVGYGYTF.

The chain couples TRBV12-3 or TRBV12-4 to TRBJ2-3; D tentatively reads TRBD1 or TRBD2 (5 bases each). The CDR3 runs to 16 residues. Trimming removed 4 bases from V and 3 bases from J, with 17 bases in between. This CDR3 reads CASSSGASGQTDTQYF. The DNA for the CDR3 is TGTGCCAGCAGTTCCGGGGCCAGTGGGCAGACAGATACGCAGTATTTT.

The rearrangement joins TRBV20-1 to TRBJ2-5, with a weak D call TRBD2 (6 bases). Near its end, the DNA agrees better with TRBJ2-7, so the J call may be wrong. The CDR3 length is 13 residues. Germline V gene lookup returns CDR1 DFQATT and CDR2 SNEGSKA (reference sequence). The CDR3 loop reads CSARGVGGYEQYF. The CDR3 DNA sequence: TGCAGTGCTAGAGGGGTCGGGGGTTACGAGCAGTACTTC.

A few counts support this clonotype. The rearrangement uses TRBV6-6 and TRBJ1-5; D is unclear. This CDR3 comprises 14 residues. V was trimmed by 10 bases and J by 2 bases, leaving 15 bases between them. In germline, CDR1 is MNHNY, CDR2 SVGAGI (reference sequence). For the CDR3, the DNA is TGTGCCACTACCAAGGTGTCGGGCAATCAGCCCCAGCATTTT. It codes for CATTKVSGNQPQHF.